A selection of T cell receptor beta chains follows, all from one sample in a study of blood T cell repertoires in COVID-19. The assay was immunoSEQ multiplex PCR, and TCRdb's table has in-frame clones only and misses some. The profile shows approximately 110,000 clones, under 75% of them singletons. What was sequenced was peripheral blood. Receptor source: an older man with acute or convalescent COVID-19. Each CDR3 is given with its conserved first and last residue. The D gene is left open where the match is weak. Size values are once, few and many counts, or a class for expanded clones, and some rows have none.

TRBJ2-1 TRBV10-3 - TRBD2 TGTGCCATCAGGGTACTAGCGGGAAGCAATGAGCAGTTCTTC CAIRVLAGSNEQFF
TRBJ2-7 TRBV6-1 few - TGTGCCAGCAGTGGTGGCGGCGGCGTCTACGAGCAGTACTTC CASSGGGGVYEQYF
TRBJ2-1 TRBV5-1 - - TGCGCCAGCAGCTTGGATCCCGGGAGCAAGGGTGAGCAGTTCTTC CASSLDPGSKGEQFF
TRBJ2-3 TRBV5-1 - - TGCGCCAGCAGCTTGGACGGTACTAGCACAGATACGCAGTATTTT CASSLDGTSTDTQYF
TRBJ2-3 TRBV29-1 - - TGCAGCGTTGTTCGGCAGGTCAAGGATACGCAGTATTTT CSVVRQVKDTQYF
TRBJ1-2 TRBV2 - - TGTGCCAGCAGTGACCGGGTAGGAGGCTACACCTTC CASSDRVGGYTF
TRBJ2-1 TRBV25-1 - TRBD1 TGTGCCAGCAGTTCCCCGGCCGGGACAGGGGCCAATGAGCAGTTCTTC CASSSPAGTGANEQFF
TRBJ1-6 TRBV4-3 once - TGCGCCAGCAGCCAACACGAGGGCTCACCCCTCCACTTT CASSQHEGSPLHF
TRBJ2-2 TRBV27 few - TGTGCCAGCAGTCTCGAGGGGGTTGGCGGGGAGCTGTTTTTT CASSLEGVGGELFF
TRBJ2-7 TRBV6-6 few TRBD1 TGTGCCAGCAGTTACCCGACAGGGGGCCGCTACGAGCAGTACTTC CASSYPTGGRYEQYF
TRBJ2-3 TRBV6-4 few TRBD2 TGTGCCAGCAGTGTCCAGCGGGACACAGATACGCAGTATTTT CASSVQRDTDTQYF
TRBJ2-7 TRBV11-2 many - TGTGCCAGCAGCTTAGTTGAGGGGGGGGAGCAGTACTTC CASSLVEGGEQYF
TRBJ1-1 TRBV7-2 - - TGTGCCAGCAGCTTAAGGGGTAACACTGAAGCTTTCTTT CASSLRGNTEAFF
TRBJ2-6 TRBV7-2 - - TGTGCCAGCAGCTTATTAGGCAGGGCTGGGGCCAACGTCCTGACTTTC CASSLLGRAGANVLTF
TRBJ1-1 TRBV2 - - TGTGCCAGCAGTGAAGTTGAGGGAACTGAAGCTTTCTTT CASSEVEGTEAFF
TRBJ2-7 TRBV24-1 once - TGTGCCACCAGTGATTACAGCTACGAGCAGTACTTC CATSDYSYEQYF
TRBJ2-2 TRBV5-6 - TRBD1 TGTGCCAGCAGCTCGCCTTTACAGGGGGCTTACACCGGGGAGCTGTTTTTT CASSSPLQGAYTGELFF
TRBJ2-7 TRBV6-5 - - TGTGCCAGCAGTCGACCCCGAGGAGGCTCCTACGAGCAGTACTTC CASSRPRGGSYEQYF
TRBJ1-2 TRBV5-1 - - TGCGCCAGCAGCCTCGGACCAGGGGTGGATGGCTACACCTTC CASSLGPGVDGYTF
TRBJ1-2 TRBV7-8 - - TGTGCCAGCAGCTTAGATACAGGTGGGATCTATGGCTACACCTTC CASSLDTGGIYGYTF
TRBJ1-2 TRBV27 - TRBD1 TGTGCCAGCAGTTTGGCCAGGGGGGTAAATGGCTACACCTTC CASSLARGVNGYTF
TRBJ1-4 TRBV27 - - TGTGCCAGCAGTTCCCTGACAGATACTAATGAAAAACTGTTTTTT CASSSLTDTNEKLFF
TRBJ2-7 TRBV24-1 - TRBD2 TGTGCCACCAGTGAGCCCTGGGAGCGGGAGGGGACCTACGAGCAGTACTTC CATSEPWEREGTYEQYF
TRBJ2-3 TRBV7-9 - - TGTGCCAGCATCAACTGGGCGACGACTAGGCCGGGAGCATACACGCAGTATTTT CASINWATTRPGAYTQYF
TRBJ2-4 TRBV4-1 few - TGCGCCAGCAGCCAGTGGACTTCGGCCAAAAACATTCAGTACTTC CASSQWTSAKNIQYF
TRBJ2-7 TRBV11-2 few - TGTGCCAGCAGCTTGGAGGGGCCTGGCGAGCAGTACTTC CASSLEGPGEQYF
TRBJ2-3 TRBV28 - TRBD1 TGTGCCAGCAGTACCCGCGACAGGGAAGAGGGAACAGATACGCAGTATTTT CASSTRDREEGTDTQYF